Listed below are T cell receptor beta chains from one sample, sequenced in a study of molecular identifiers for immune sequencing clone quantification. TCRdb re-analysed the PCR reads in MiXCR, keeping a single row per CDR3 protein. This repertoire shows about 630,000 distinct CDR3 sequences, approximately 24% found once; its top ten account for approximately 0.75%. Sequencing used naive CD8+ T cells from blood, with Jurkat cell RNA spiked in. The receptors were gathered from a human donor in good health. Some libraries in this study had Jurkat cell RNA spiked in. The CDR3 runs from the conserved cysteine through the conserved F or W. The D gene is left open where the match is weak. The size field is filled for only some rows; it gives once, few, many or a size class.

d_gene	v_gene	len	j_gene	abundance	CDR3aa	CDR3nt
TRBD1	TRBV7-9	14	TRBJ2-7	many	CASSSGDRVNEQYF	TGTGCCAGCAGCTCAGGCGACAGGGTAAACGAGCAGTACTTC
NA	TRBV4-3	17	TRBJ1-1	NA	CASSQVWASPSRTEAFF	TGCGCCAGCAGCCAAGTTTGGGCATCACCATCGCGCACTGAAGCTTTCTTT
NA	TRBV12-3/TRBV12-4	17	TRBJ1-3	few	CASSLIRPGTRGNTIYF	TGTGCCAGCAGTTTAATTAGGCCAGGGACGCGAGGAAACACCATATATTTT
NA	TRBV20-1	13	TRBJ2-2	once	CSGGMEDTGELFF	TGCAGTGGGGGGATGGAGGACACCGGGGAGCTGTTTTTT
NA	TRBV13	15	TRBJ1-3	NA	CASSLSPFSGNTIYF	TGTGCCAGCAGCTTATCCCCCTTCTCTGGAAACACCATATATTTT
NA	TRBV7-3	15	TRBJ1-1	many	CASSPETGMNTEAFF	TGTGCCAGCAGCCCGGAAACAGGGATGAACACTGAAGCTTTCTTT
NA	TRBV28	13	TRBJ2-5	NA	CASCAGYQETQYF	TGTGCCAGCTGCGCGGGGTACCAAGAGACCCAGTACTTC
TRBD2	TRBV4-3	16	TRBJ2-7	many	CASSQDYSLAAYEQYF	TGCGCCAGCAGCCAAGACTATAGCCTAGCGGCCTACGAGCAGTACTTC
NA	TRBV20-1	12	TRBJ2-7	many	CSARDDSYEQYF	TGCAGTGCTAGAGATGACAGCTACGAGCAGTACTTC
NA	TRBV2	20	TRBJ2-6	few	CASSDHRQSIANSGANVLTF	TGTGCCAGCAGTGACCATAGACAATCAATAGCAAACTCTGGGGCCAACGTCCTGACTTTC
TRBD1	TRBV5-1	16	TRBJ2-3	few	CASSLDRDRDTDTQYF	TGCGCCAGCAGCTTGGATCGGGACAGAGACACAGATACGCAGTATTTT
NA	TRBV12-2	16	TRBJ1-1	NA	CASRLARTRKNTEAFF	TGTGCAAGTCGCTTAGCGCGTACGAGGAAGAACACTGAAGCTTTCTTT
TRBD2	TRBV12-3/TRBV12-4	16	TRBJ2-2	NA	CASTGGIAGVHGELFF	TGTGCCAGCACCGGGGGAATAGCGGGAGTTCATGGGGAGCTGTTTTTT
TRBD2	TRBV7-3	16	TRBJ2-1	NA	CASSPIAGSSYNEQFF	TGTGCCAGCAGTCCTATAGCGGGGAGCTCCTACAATGAGCAGTTCTTC
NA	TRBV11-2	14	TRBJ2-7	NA	CASSSVGQSSEQYF	TGTGCCAGCAGCTCTGTCGGGCAGTCATCCGAGCAGTACTTC
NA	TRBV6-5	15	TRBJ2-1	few	CASSYLFSSYNEQFF	TGTGCCAGCAGTTACTTGTTTAGTTCCTACAATGAGCAGTTCTTC
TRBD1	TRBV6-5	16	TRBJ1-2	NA	CASRPVRDRTNYGYTF	TGTGCCAGCAGACCAGTGAGGGACAGGACTAACTATGGCTACACCTTC
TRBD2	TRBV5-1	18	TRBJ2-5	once	CASSFDQRGFLVFETQYF	TGCGCCAGCAGCTTCGACCAGCGGGGGTTTCTTGTGTTTGAGACCCAGTACTTC
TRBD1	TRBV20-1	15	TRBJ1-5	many	CSARDPDRAGQPQHF	TGCAGTGCTAGAGATCCGGACAGGGCTGGACAGCCCCAGCATTTT
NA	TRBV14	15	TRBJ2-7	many	CASSQAGVSSYEQYF	TGTGCCAGCAGCCAAGCCGGGGTGAGCTCCTACGAGCAGTACTTC